Below, 15 T cell receptor beta chains from the same sample are listed, as sequenced in a study of T-cell memory formation after mild COVID-19. TCRdb processed the 5' RACE reads anew with MiXCR; each CDR3 protein has one entry. Of fewer than 300,000 distinct CDR3 sequences in the sample, more than 15% are singletons; the top ten hold roughly 24%. Sequenced material: PBMCs or a T cell subset sorted from them (not recorded which). The source of these receptors is a young man who had mild COVID-19 (a few samples of this study predate the infection). Cell type and time point are not known.

The rearrangement joins TRBV7-8 to TRBJ1-6; D gene unclear. This CDR3 is 13 amino acids long. V lost 8 bases and J 4 bases, leaving 9 bases between the germline ends. Germline V gene data show CDR1 as SGHVS and CDR2 as FQNEAQ. CDR3 in amino acids: CASASRYNSPLHF. Here the CDR3 DNA reads TGTGCCAGCGCCTCCCGGTATAATTCACCCCTCCACTTT.

This clonotype has just a few counts. The V call is TRBV6-2 or TRBV6-3, the J call TRBJ1-2; a weak D match, TRBD1 (6 bases). Germline V gives CDR1 MNHEY, CDR2 SVGEGT. The ends were cut back, 5 bases at V and 4 bases at J, with 11 bases in the middle. This CDR3 region has 13 residues. This CDR3 reads CASSQGFSYGYTF. CDR3 sequence (DNA): TGTGCCAGCAGTCAGGGGTTCTCCTATGGCTACACCTTC.

The V gene is TRBV12-3 or TRBV12-4, the J gene TRBJ2-1; TRBD2 aligns across 14 bases. This CDR3 region has 13 residues. V lost 5 bases and J lost 15; bases outside the gene matches: 6. The CDR3 DNA is TGTGCCAGCAGTATTAGGACTAGCGGGGGGAGGTTCTTC. It codes for CASSIRTSGGRFF.

This clonotype was recorded many times. The chain combines TRBV7-6 with TRBJ1-1; 7 bases are a match to TRBD1. This CDR3 is 13 amino acids long. Germline loops: CDR1 SGHVS, CDR2 FNYEAQ. The ends lost 5 bases at V and 3 bases at J; junction bases unmatched: 3. CDR3 residues: CASSPQGYTEAFF. CDR3 nucleotides: TGTGCCAGCAGCCCACAGGGGTACACTGAAGCTTTCTTT. Complete variable domain (other parts from reference TRBV7-6 and TRBJ1-1): GAGVSQSPRYKVTKRGQDVALRCDPISGHVSLYWYRQALGQGPEFLTYFNYEAQQDKSGLPNDRFSAERPEGSISTLTIQRTEQRDSAMYRCASSPQGYTEAFFGQGTRLTVV.

In DNA, the CDR3 is TGTGCCAGCAGTTCACCCCTCCGGGGGACACGGGCTTCACCCCTCCACTTT. Its translation: CASSSPLRGTRASPLHF. The chain uses TRBV28 and TRBJ1-6, with D possibly matching TRBD1 (6 bases). The CDR3 contains 17 residues. V lost 4 bases, J lost 9 bases, and 22 bases lay in between. The germline gives CDR1 MDHEN, CDR2 SYDVKM.

This clonotype has a handful of counts. This chain uses TRBV4-1 with TRBJ2-5, with D possibly being TRBD1 (6 bases). The CDR3 is 12 residues long. V was clipped by 3 bases and J by 13 bases, with 15 bases between them. From germline, CDR1 is MGHRA and CDR2 YSYEKL. The CDR3 protein is CASSHSSGTLYF. CDR3 nucleotide sequence: TGCGCCAGCAGCCATTCTTCCGGGACACTGTACTTC.

J is TRBJ1-1 and V is TRBV28, with 7 bases aligning to TRBD1. This CDR3 has 15 amino acids. Germline V gene lookup returns CDR1 MDHEN and CDR2 SYDVKM. Unmatched junction bases numbered 11, after V lost 7 bases and J lost 3 bases. The CDR3 nucleotides are TGTGCCAGCAACCCCCAGACAGGGAAGTACACTGAAGCTTTCTTT. Protein product: CASNPQTGKYTEAFF.

This clonotype was picked up a small number of times. J is TRBJ1-2 and V is TRBV14; D is unresolved. This CDR3 contains 13 residues. V gave up 4 bases and J gave up 11 bases, with 17 bases separating them. Germline V gives CDR1 SGHDN, CDR2 FVKESK. This chain's CDR3 is CASSPRAAPGYTF. CDR3 coding DNA: TGTGCCAGCAGCCCCCGGGCGGCTCCAGGTTACACCTTC.

The CDR3 loop is CASITDRGTNGYTF. The CDR3 DNA follows: TGTGCCAGTATCACCGACAGGGGGACAAATGGCTACACCTTC. The chain employs TRBV7-2 and TRBJ1-2; TRBD1 aligns across 9 bases. V trimming: 9 bases; J trimming: 6 bases; junction bases outside the gene matches: 11. CDR1 and CDR2 from the germline V gene are SGHTA and FQGNSA. The CDR3 runs to 14 residues. The full variable domain, completed using reference TRBV7-2 and TRBJ1-2, is GAGVSQSPSNKVTEKGKDVELRCDPISGHTALYWYRQSLGQGLEFLIYFQGNSAPDKSGLPSDRFSAERTGGSVSTLTIQRTQQEDSAVYLCASITDRGTNGYTFGSGTRLTVV.

The V and J genes are TRBV6-2 or TRBV6-3 and TRBJ2-1, with D possibly called TRBD1 or TRBD2 (5 bases each). The germline V gene has CDR1 MNHEY and CDR2 SVGEGT. The CDR3 runs 15 residues. Trimming took 6 bases from V and 4 from J, leaving 16 bases between them. The chain's CDR3 is CASSSGTAPYNEQFF. CDR3 DNA: TGTGCCAGCAGCTCCGGGACGGCTCCGTACAATGAGCAGTTCTTC.

The chain recombines TRBV2 with TRBJ1-5; the match to TRBD1 covers 7 bases. The V gene's germline CDR1 is SNHLY and CDR2 FYNNEI. This CDR3 has 14 amino acids. The J segment lost 3 bases and the V segment lost 6 bases, leaving 5 bases of the junction unmatched. The CDR3 protein is CASSRDSTNQPQHF. Written as DNA, the CDR3 is TGTGCCAGCAGCCGGGACAGTACCAATCAGCCCCAGCATTTT.

This clonotype was counted ten times or more. V and J are TRBV7-2 and TRBJ2-1, with TRBD1 matching 9 bases. After removal of 5 bases from V and 3 bases from J, the junction contained 5 bases not matched to a gene. The germline CDR1 and CDR2 sequences are SGHTA and FQGNSA. The CDR3 contains 15 residues. In nucleotides, the CDR3 is TGTGCCAGCAGCACGGGACAGGGTAACTACAATGAGCAGTTCTTC. Residues: CASSTGQGNYNEQFF.

The chain has TRBV18 and TRBJ2-7, with TRBD1 matching 9 bases. V dropped 3 bases and J dropped 3; count of bases not matched to a gene: 9. The germline CDR1 and CDR2 sequences are KGHSH and LQKENI. This CDR3 is 16 amino acids long. CDR3 DNA: TGTGCCAGCTCACCGGGACAGGGAAGTAGCCTCTACGAGCAGTACGTC. The encoded protein is CASSPGQGSSLYEQYV.

V and J are TRBV5-1 and TRBJ2-5; TRBD1 might be the D (5 bases). The CDR3 has 14 amino acids. V was pared by 0 bases and J by 5 bases, with 11 bases between. The germline V gene has CDR1 SGHRS and CDR2 YFSETQ. CDR3 region: CASSLEQGYETQYF. The CDR3 DNA sequence: TGCGCCAGCAGCTTGGAGCAGGGATACGAGACCCAGTACTTC.

V and J are TRBV4-1 and TRBJ2-1, with D perhaps TRBD1 (6 bases). The CDR3 has 15 residues. The germline gives CDR1 MGHRA, CDR2 YSYEKL. V was clipped by 0 bases and J by 6 bases, with 12 bases between them. DNA of the CDR3: TGCGCCAGCAGCCAAGATCTGGGCAGGGGCAATGAGCAGTTCTTC. Its protein is CASSQDLGRGNEQFF.